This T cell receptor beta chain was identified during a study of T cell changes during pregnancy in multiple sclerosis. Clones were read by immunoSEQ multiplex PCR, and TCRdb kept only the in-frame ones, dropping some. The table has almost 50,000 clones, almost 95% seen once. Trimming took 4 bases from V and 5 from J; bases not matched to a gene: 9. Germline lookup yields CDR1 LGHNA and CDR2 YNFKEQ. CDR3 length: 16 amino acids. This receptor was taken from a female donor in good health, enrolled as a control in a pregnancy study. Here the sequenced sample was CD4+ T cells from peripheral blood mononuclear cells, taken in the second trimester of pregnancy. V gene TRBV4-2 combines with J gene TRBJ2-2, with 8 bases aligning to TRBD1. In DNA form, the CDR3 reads TGTGCCAGCAGCCCAAGGAGACAGGGGAGGACCGGGGAGCTGTTTTTT. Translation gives CASSPRRQGRTGELFF.